Shown below are 2 T cell receptor beta chains from a single sample sequenced in a study of T cell responses to AZD1222 COVID-19 vaccine. TCRdb's table, derived via immunoSEQ multiplex PCR, lists solely in-frame clones and lacks some. The sample has over 150,000 clones; 70% to 90% are singletons. The sample consisted of peripheral blood, taken 28 days after the second AZD1222 dose. These receptors originate from an adult who received the AZD1222 COVID-19 vaccine.

This clone was observed once. The rearrangement uses TRBV9 and TRBJ2-1; 8 nucleotides match TRBD2. Germline CDR1 is SGDLS and CDR2 is YYNGEE. V lost 0 bases and J lost 6; bases outside the gene matches: 11. The CDR3 is 17 residues long. CDR3 coding DNA: TGTGCCAGCAGCGTAGTGGTCGCCGGGGGGGCAAGCAATGAGCAGTTCTTC. Amino acids: CASSVVVAGGASNEQFF. The full variable domain, its missing parts supplied by reference TRBV9 and TRBJ2-1, is DSGVTQTPKHLITATGQRVTLRCSPRSGDLSVYWYQQSLDQGLQFLIQYYNGEERAKGNILERFSAQQFPDLHSELNLSSLELGDSALYFCASSVVVAGGASNEQFFGPGTRLTVL.

The chain employs TRBV6-5 and TRBJ1-2; D is possibly TRBD1 (5 bases). V dropped 4 bases and J dropped 7 bases, with 22 bases sitting between them. Germline CDR1 reads MNHEY; CDR2 reads SVGAGI. The CDR3 loop spans 16 amino acids. The CDR3 nucleotides read TGTGCCAGCAGTTTACTACCGGGGGGATTCGATAGTGGCTACACCTTC. It yields the protein CASSLLPGGFDSGYTF.